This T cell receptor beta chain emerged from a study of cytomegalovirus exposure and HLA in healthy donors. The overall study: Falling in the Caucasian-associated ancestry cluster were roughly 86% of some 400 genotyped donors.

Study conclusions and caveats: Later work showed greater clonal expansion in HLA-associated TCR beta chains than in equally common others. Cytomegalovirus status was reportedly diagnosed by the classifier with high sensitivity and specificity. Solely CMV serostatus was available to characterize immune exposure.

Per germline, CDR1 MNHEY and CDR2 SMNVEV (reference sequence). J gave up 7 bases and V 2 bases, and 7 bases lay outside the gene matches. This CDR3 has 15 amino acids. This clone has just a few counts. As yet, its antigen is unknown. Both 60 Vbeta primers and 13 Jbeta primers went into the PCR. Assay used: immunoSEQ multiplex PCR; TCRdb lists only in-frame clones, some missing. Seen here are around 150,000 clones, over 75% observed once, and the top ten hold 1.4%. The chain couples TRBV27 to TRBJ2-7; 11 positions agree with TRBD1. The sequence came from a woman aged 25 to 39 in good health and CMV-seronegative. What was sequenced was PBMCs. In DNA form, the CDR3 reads TGTGCCAGCAGTTTAGGCGGGACAGGGGGAGGAGAGCAGTACTTC. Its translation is CASSLGGTGGGEQYF.